The 11 T cell receptor beta chains reported below all come from one sample, sequenced in a study of T cells in Graves' hyperthyroidism and ophthalmopathy. Amplified TCR beta CDR3 regions came from RNA transcripts. The HTBI primer set drove a first-round RT-PCR of the TCR CDR3. TCRdb called the multiplex PCR reads again in MiXCR, with one record for every CDR3 protein. The repertoire holds 340,000 or so distinct CDR3 sequences, with around a sixth as singletons. The sequenced sample consisted of blood. The origin of the receptors is a man aged 25 to 40 with Graves' hyperthyroidism.

Comments on this clonotype: A much larger clone differs by one base, so this may be a read error. The rearrangement joins TRBV2 to TRBJ1-1; TRBD1 aligns across 8 bases. Per the germline V gene, CDR1 is SNHLY and CDR2 is FYNNEI. With 6 bases clipped from V and 3 bases from J, the junction kept 6 bases outside the gene matches. The CDR3 sequence is 14 residues long. The DNA of the CDR3 is TGTGCCAGCAGCCCGCGGGGACAGGACACTGAAGCTTTCTTT. It yields the protein CASSPRGQDTEAFF.

This clonotype was seen only a few times. This chain connects TRBV28 to TRBJ1-5, with TRBD1 matching 8 bases. CDR3 size: 14 residues. Germline values: CDR1 MDHEN, CDR2 SYDVKM. V lost 4 bases, J lost 5 bases, and 4 bases stayed unmatched. This CDR3 is CASSSDRDYQPQHF. CDR3 coding DNA: TGTGCCAGCAGTTCGGACAGGGACTATCAGCCCCAGCATTTT.

This clonotype occurred many times. This chain joins TRBV6-6 and TRBJ2-3; no clear D gene. CDR1 is MNHNY and CDR2 is SVGAGI in the germline V gene (reference sequence). The CDR3 spans 14 residues. Trimming shortened V by 2 bases and J by 6 bases, and 12 bases separated the two germline ends. Written as DNA, the CDR3 is TGTGCCAGCAGTTACGGCACGACCTTGGATACGCAGTATTTT. Its protein is CASSYGTTLDTQYF.

This clonotype has only a few counts. This clone may be a read error of a much larger clone one base away. This likely comes from a read error, as the CDR3 has no conserved phenylalanine or tryptophan at its end. The chain links TRBV7-3 to TRBJ2-1; a weak D match, TRBD2 (6 bases). Trimming pared 4 bases from V and 6 bases from J, leaving 13 bases between. This CDR3 region has 14 residues. Looked up from germline, CDR1 is SGHTA and CDR2 is FQGTGA. CDR3: CASSSAGRSNEQFL. The CDR3 DNA sequence: TGTGCCAGCAGCTCGGCGGGACGGAGCAATGAGCAGTTCCTC.

This chain joins TRBV3-1 and TRBJ2-7; TRBD2 aligns across 8 bases. Germline assignment: CDR1 LGHDT and CDR2 YNNKEL (reference sequence). This CDR3 has 13 amino acids. J gave up 12 bases and V 1 base, and 8 bases lay outside the gene matches. CDR3 DNA: TGTGCCAGCAGCCAAGGGGCAGCGGGAGCGCGGTACTTC. This codes for CASSQGAAGARYF.

In this sample, this clonotype turned up a few times. CDR3 in amino acids: CSVGQGGTEAFF. The DNA of the CDR3 is TGCAGCGTGGGACAGGGGGGCACTGAAGCTTTCTTT. The chain has TRBV29-1 and TRBJ1-1; 11 positions agree with TRBD1. CDR1 and CDR2 from the germline V gene are SQVTM and ANQGSEA. Losses at the gene ends were 6 bases for V and 4 bases for J; bases not matched to a gene: 1. The CDR3 runs to 12 residues.

This clonotype has more than one count but fewer than ten. The gene calls are TRBV19 and TRBJ1-1, with D hard to call. CDR1 and CDR2 from the germline V gene are LNHDA and SQIVND (reference sequence). The V gene lost 5 bases and the J gene lost 1 base, with 11 bases spanning the gap. The CDR3 runs to 14 residues. For the CDR3, the DNA is TGTGCCAGTAGTCCCCAATTACAGAACACTGAAGCTTTCTTT. Encoded protein: CASSPQLQNTEAFF.

This clonotype was counted a few times. The CDR3 nucleotides are TGCGCCAGCAGCCCAGAGGGACTAGCGGGGGACGAGCAGTACTTC. Amino acid sequence: CASSPEGLAGDEQYF. The chain uses TRBV4-1 and TRBJ2-7; 14 positions match TRBD2. Per germline, CDR1 MGHRA and CDR2 YSYEKL. CDR3 size: 15 residues. Trimming cost V 4 bases and J 5 bases; bases outside gene matches: 4.

This chain connects TRBV5-1 to TRBJ2-2; D gene ambiguous. Germline CDR1 is SGHRS and CDR2 is YFSETQ. This CDR3 is built from 14 residues. Deletions cut 5 bases from V and 2 bases from J, with 10 bases between. The CDR3 bases are TGCGCCAGCAGTCTTGACCACAACACCGGGGAGCTGTTTTTT. This gives the protein CASSLDHNTGELFF.

This chain joins TRBV20-1 and TRBJ2-1; 7 bases line up with TRBD1. The CDR3 consists of 15 residues. Germline values: CDR1 DFQATT, CDR2 SNEGSKA (reference sequence). Unmatched junction bases numbered 10, after V lost 2 bases and J lost 6 bases. The CDR3 region is CSARPRGGPPNEQFF. The CDR3, as DNA: TGCAGTGCTAGACCCCGAGGGGGCCCCCCCAATGAGCAGTTCTTC.

Only a few counts were recorded for this clonotype. The CDR3 DNA follows: TGCAGTGCTATTGAGACTGGGAATTCACCCCTCCACTTT. This gives the protein CSAIETGNSPLHF. The chain joins TRBV20-1 to TRBJ1-6; D call uncertain. The V and J ends lost 4 bases and 7 bases respectively, with 11 bases between them. CDR3 length equals 13 residues. Germline lookup yields CDR1 DFQATT and CDR2 SNEGSKA (reference sequence).